There are a few counts of the clone carrying this T cell receptor beta chain. The sample's time point: persistent/refractory GD, antithyroid drugs over 5 years with positive TRAb. RNA extracted from PBMCs served as the sequencing template. This entry is derived from a study of regulatory T cells in long-lasting Graves disease. Libraries of TCR beta came from iRepertoire HTBI primers plus Arm-PCR of CDR3 regions. Original methodology: Across the samples, identification revealed some 59 TRBV and more than twelve TRBJ segments. TCRdb called the multiplex PCR reads again in MiXCR, with one record for every CDR3 protein. These V and J calls derive from TCRdb rather than the authors' analysis. The sample yields hundreds of thousands of distinct CDR3 sequences, about 22% seen once. The CDR3 is made up of 13 amino acids. The V and J ends lost 7 bases and 3 bases respectively, with 12 bases between them. Per germline, CDR1 SGHTA and CDR2 FQGNSA.

This chain links TRBV7-2 with TRBJ1-1, with TRBD1 as a possible D gene (6 bases). The specimen was peripheral blood mononuclear cells (PBMCs), collected when the disease was refractory, from a patient treated with antithyroid drugs. The TCR comes from a female donor with Graves disease. CDR3 sequence: CASTRQADTEAFF. Written as DNA, the CDR3 is TGTGCCAGCACAAGACAGGCGGACACTGAAGCTTTCTTT. Complete variable domain (other parts from reference TRBV7-2 and TRBJ1-1): GAGVSQSPSNKVTEKGKDVELRCDPISGHTALYWYRQSLGQGLEFLIYFQGNSAPDKSGLPSDRFSAERTGGSVSTLTIQRTQQEDSAVYLCASTRQADTEAFFGQGTRLTVV.